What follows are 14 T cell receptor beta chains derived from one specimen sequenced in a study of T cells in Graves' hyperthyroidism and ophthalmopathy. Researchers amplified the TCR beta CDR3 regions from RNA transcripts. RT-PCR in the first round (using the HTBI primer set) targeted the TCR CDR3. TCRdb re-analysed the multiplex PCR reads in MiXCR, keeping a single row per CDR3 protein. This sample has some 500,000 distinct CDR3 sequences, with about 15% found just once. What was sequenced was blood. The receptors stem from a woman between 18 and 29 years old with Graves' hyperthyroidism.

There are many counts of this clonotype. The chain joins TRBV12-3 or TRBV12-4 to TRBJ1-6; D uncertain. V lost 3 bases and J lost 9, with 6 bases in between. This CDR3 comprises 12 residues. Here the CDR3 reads CASSLVVSPLHF. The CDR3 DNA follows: TGTGCCAGCAGTTTGGTGGTTTCACCCCTCCACTTT.

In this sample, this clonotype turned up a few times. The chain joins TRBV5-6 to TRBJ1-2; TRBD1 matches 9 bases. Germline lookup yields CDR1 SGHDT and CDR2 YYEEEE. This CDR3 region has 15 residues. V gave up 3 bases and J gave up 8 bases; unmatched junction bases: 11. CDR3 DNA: TGTGCCAGCAGCTCGGGACAGGGAGGTTGGAGCGGCTACACCTTC. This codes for CASSSGQGGWSGYTF.

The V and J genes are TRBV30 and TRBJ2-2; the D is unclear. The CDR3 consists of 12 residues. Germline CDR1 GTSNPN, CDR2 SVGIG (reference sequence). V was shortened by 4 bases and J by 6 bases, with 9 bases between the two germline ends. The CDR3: CAWNPGAGELFF. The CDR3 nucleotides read TGTGCCTGGAATCCGGGCGCCGGGGAGCTGTTTTTT. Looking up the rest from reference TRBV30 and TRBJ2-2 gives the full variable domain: SQTIHQWPATLVQPVGSPLSLECTVEGTSNPNLYWYRQAAGRGLQLLFYSVGIGQISSEVPQNLSASRPQDRQFILSSKKLLLSDSGFYLCAWNPGAGELFFGEGSRLTVL.

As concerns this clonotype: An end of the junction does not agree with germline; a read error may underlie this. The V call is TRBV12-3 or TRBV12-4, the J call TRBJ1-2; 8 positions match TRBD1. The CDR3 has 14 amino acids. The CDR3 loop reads CASSLQTGADSYAF. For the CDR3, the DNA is TGTGCCAGCAGTTTGCAGACAGGGGCAGATAGCTACGCCTTC.

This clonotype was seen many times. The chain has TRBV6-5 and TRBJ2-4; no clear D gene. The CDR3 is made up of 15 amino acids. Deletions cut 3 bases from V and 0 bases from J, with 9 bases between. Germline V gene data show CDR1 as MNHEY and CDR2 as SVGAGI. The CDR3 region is CASSYNLVAKNIQYF. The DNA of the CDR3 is TGTGCCAGCAGTTATAACTTAGTAGCCAAAAACATTCAGTACTTC.

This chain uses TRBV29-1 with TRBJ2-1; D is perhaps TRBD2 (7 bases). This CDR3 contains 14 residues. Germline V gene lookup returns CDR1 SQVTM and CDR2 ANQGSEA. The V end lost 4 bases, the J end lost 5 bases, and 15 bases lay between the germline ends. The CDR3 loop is CSVGGGEGDNEQFF. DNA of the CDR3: TGCAGCGTTGGGGGGGGGGAGGGGGACAATGAGCAGTTCTTC.

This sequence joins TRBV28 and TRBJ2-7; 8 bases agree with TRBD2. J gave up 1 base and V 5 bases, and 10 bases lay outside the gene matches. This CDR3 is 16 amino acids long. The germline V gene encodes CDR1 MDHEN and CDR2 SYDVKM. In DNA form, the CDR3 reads TGTGCCAGCAGTCCTCCGGGACTAGTAACGTCCTACGAGCAGTACTTC. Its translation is CASSPPGLVTSYEQYF.

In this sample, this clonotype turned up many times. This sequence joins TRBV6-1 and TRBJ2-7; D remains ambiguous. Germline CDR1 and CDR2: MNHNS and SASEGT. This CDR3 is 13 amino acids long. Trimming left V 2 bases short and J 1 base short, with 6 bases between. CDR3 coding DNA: TGTGCCAGCAGTGAATACCAGTCCTACGAGCAGTACGTC. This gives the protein CASSEYQSYEQYV.

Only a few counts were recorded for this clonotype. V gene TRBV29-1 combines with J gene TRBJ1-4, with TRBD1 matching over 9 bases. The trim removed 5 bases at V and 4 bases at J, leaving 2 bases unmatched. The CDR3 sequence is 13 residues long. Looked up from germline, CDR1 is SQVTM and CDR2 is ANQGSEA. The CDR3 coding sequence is TGCAGCGTTCCGGACAGGGGTAATGAAAAACTGTTTTTT. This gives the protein CSVPDRGNEKLFF.

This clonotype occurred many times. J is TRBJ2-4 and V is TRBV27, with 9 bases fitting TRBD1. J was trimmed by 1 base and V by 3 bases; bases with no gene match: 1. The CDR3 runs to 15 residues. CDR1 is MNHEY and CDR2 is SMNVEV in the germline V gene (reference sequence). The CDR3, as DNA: TGTGCCAGCAGTTTGGGACAGGGTGCCAAAAACATTCAGTACTTC. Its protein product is CASSLGQGAKNIQYF.

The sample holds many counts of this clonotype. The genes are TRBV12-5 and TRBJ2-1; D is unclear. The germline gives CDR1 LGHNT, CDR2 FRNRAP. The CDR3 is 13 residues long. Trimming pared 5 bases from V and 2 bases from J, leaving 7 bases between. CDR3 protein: CASGTGPYNEQFF. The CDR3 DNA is TGTGCTAGTGGTACCGGGCCCTACAATGAGCAGTTCTTC.

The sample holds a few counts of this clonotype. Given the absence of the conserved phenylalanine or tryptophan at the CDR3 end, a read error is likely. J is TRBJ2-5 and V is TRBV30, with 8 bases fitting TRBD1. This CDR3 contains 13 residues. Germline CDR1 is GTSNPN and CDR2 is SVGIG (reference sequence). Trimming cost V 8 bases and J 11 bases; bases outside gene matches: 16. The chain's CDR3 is CAVESGQASIQYV. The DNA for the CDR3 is TGTGCCGTGGAGTCGGGACAGGCGTCTATTCAGTACGTC.

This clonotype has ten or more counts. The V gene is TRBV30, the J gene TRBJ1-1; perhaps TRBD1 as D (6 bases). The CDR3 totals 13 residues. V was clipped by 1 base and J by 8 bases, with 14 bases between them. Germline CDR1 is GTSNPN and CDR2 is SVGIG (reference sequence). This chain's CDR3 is CAWSEEVGHEAFF. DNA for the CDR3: TGTGCCTGGAGTGAGGAGGTGGGACACGAAGCTTTCTTT.

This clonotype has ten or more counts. The CDR3 region has the DNA TGTGCCAGCGCGGCTTTCAATGAGCAGTTCTTC. Amino acids: CASAAFNEQFF. The chain recombines TRBV2 with TRBJ2-1; D ambiguous. CDR1 is SNHLY, CDR2 FYNNEI, per germline. Between the trimmed V and J ends, which lost 8 bases and 6 bases, there was a span of 8 bases. The CDR3 length is 11 residues.